Each of the 20 T cell receptor beta chains below was sequenced from the same sample in a study of response to subunit inactivated influenza vaccine. One entry per CDR3 protein results from TCRdb running MiXCR on the RT-PCR reads. The table includes about 520,000 distinct CDR3 sequences, about 25% detected once. Sequences were derived from CD4+ T cells sorted from PBMCs, sampled more than 4 days after vaccination. The receptors were sampled from a man aged 50 to 60 who received an inactivated influenza vaccine.

V gene TRBV27 combines with J gene TRBJ2-3; possibly TRBD1 or TRBD2 for D (5 bases each). CDR3 length: 14 amino acids. Germline V lookup: CDR1 MNHEY, CDR2 SMNVEV (reference sequence). V was clipped by 6 bases and J by 4 bases, with 14 bases between them. In nucleotides, the CDR3 is TGTGCCAGCAGCCGATGGGGGACCTCAGATACGCAGTATTTT. The encoded protein is CASSRWGTSDTQYF.

The V call is TRBV7-9, the J call TRBJ2-2; D is unresolved. This CDR3 contains 12 residues. Trimming took 5 bases from V and 7 from J, leaving 8 bases between them. Per germline, CDR1 SEHNR and CDR2 FQNEAQ (reference sequence). CDR3 DNA sequence: TGTGCCAGCAGCCACACGAGCGGGGAGCTGTTTTTT. It translates to CASSHTSGELFF.

The rearrangement uses TRBV5-4 and TRBJ2-5; D assignment may be TRBD1 or TRBD2 (5 bases each). V dropped 1 base and J dropped 4 bases, with 11 bases sitting between them. The CDR3 is made up of 14 amino acids. Germline lookup yields CDR1 SGHNT and CDR2 YYREEE (reference sequence). The CDR3 protein is CASSLMSGRETQYF. The CDR3 nucleotides read TGTGCCAGCAGCTTGATGTCGGGACGAGAGACCCAGTACTTC.

The J gene is TRBJ1-6, the V gene TRBV4-3, with TRBD1 matching 8 bases. V dropped 2 bases and J dropped 6; count of bases not matched to a gene: 3. Per germline, CDR1 LGHNA and CDR2 YSLEER. The CDR3 contains 15 residues. CDR3 sequence reads: CASSQTGQGNSPLHF. Here the CDR3 DNA reads TGCGCCAGCAGCCAAACCGGACAGGGTAATTCACCCCTCCACTTT.

At least ten counts were recorded for this clonotype. This chain uses TRBV28 with TRBJ2-5, with TRBD1 as a possible D gene (6 bases). The V end was cut by 3 bases, the J end by 2 bases, with 7 bases between. Germline V lookup: CDR1 MDHEN, CDR2 SYDVKM. The CDR3 is 13 amino acids. CDR3 amino acids: CASSLGHQETQYF. The CDR3 DNA sequence: TGTGCCAGCAGTTTGGGACATCAAGAGACCCAGTACTTC.

This clonotype was detected only a few times. V and J are TRBV5-1 and TRBJ2-1, with D possibly matching TRBD2 (5 bases). Germline V gene sequence: CDR1 SGHRS, CDR2 YFSETQ. V gave up 0 bases and J gave up 1 base, with 11 bases separating them. The CDR3 contains 16 residues. The DNA of the CDR3 is TGCGCCAGCAGCTTGGGAAGCGGATCATCCTACAATGAGCAGTTCTTC. As protein: CASSLGSGSSYNEQFF.

This clonotype came up a few times. The J gene is TRBJ2-7, the V gene TRBV7-6; maybe TRBD2 (7 bases). The CDR3 runs 15 residues. Trimming pared 1 base from V and 1 base from J, leaving 11 bases between. Germline V CDR1 and CDR2: SGHVS, FNYEAQ. In DNA form, the CDR3 reads TGTGCCAGCAGCTTAGAGAAGGGGGGGTCCTACGAGCAGTACTTC. Amino acids: CASSLEKGGSYEQYF.

This clonotype was detected only a few times. The chain employs TRBV12-3 or TRBV12-4 and TRBJ2-7, with D uncertain. V lost 2 bases, J lost 10 bases, and 9 bases lay in between. The CDR3 is made up of 11 amino acids. CDR3 residues: CASSLLITQYF. DNA for the CDR3: TGTGCCAGCAGTTTATTAATAACCCAGTACTTC.

This chain links TRBV7-9 with TRBJ2-7; 12 bases map to TRBD2. Trimming at V came to 5 bases and at J to 3 bases, leaving 8 bases not matched to a gene. The CDR3 length is 16 residues. Germline lookup yields CDR1 SEHNR and CDR2 FQNEAQ (reference sequence). CDR3 DNA: TGTGCCAGCAGCCGGACTGGGACTAGCGGGTACTACGAGCAGTACTTC. It is translated as CASSRTGTSGYYEQYF.

V gene TRBV29-1 combines with J gene TRBJ2-2, with 13 bases matching TRBD2. V was clipped by 7 bases and J by 5 bases; unmatched bases: 7. Germline CDR1 reads SQVTM; CDR2 reads ANQGSEA. This CDR3 has 15 residues. The CDR3 DNA sequence: TGCAGCGCCGGACTAGCGGGAGTTGGGACCGGGGAGCTGTTTTTT. Amino acids: CSAGLAGVGTGELFF.

V usage is TRBV4-3 and J usage is TRBJ2-7, with D perhaps matching TRBD2 (6 bases). The CDR3 covers 16 residues. Germline V gives CDR1 LGHNA, CDR2 YSLEER. Trimming took 4 bases from V and 1 from J, leaving 17 bases between them. The CDR3 loop reads CASSRDSRDSSYEQYF. CDR3 bases: TGCGCCAGCAGCCGAGACAGCCGGGACTCATCCTACGAGCAGTACTTC.

This clonotype has just a few counts. The rearrangement links TRBV6-2 or TRBV6-3 to TRBJ2-1, with D unclear. The V gene lost 6 bases and the J gene lost 0 bases, with 12 bases spanning the gap. There are 15 residues in the CDR3. The germline V gene has CDR1 MNHEY and CDR2 SVGEGT. DNA for the CDR3: TGTGCCAGCAGACCCAGCCGTAGCTCCTACAATGAGCAGTTCTTC. Translating gives CASRPSRSSYNEQFF.

This clonotype was observed a handful of times. V usage is TRBV11-2 and J usage is TRBJ2-3, with 8 bases identical to TRBD2. V dropped 2 bases and J dropped 3; count of bases not matched to a gene: 13. Looked up from germline, CDR1 is SGHAT and CDR2 is FQNNGV. The CDR3 covers 18 residues. In nucleotides, the CDR3 is TGTGCCAGCAGCTTAAAGTCCCTTTTGACGGGGGGGACAGATACGCAGTATTTT. Translating gives CASSLKSLLTGGTDTQYF.

The CDR3 here is CSARVRGRENQPQHF. The CDR3 region has the DNA TGCAGTGCTAGAGTACGGGGTAGGGAGAATCAGCCCCAGCATTTT. The V gene is TRBV20-1, the J gene TRBJ1-5; D unresolved. Germline V gives CDR1 DFQATT, CDR2 SNEGSKA (reference sequence). The CDR3 spans 15 residues. Trimming removed 1 base from V and 4 bases from J, with 14 bases in between.

This clonotype was counted only a few times. V and J are TRBV7-8 and TRBJ2-3, with a tentative D call TRBD1 (5 bases). Germline lookup yields CDR1 SGHVS and CDR2 FQNEAQ. Trimming left V 4 bases short and J 0 bases short, with 14 bases between. The CDR3 sequence is 16 residues long. The CDR3 region is CASSSTAYSSTDTQYF. CDR3 DNA sequence: TGTGCCAGCAGCTCGACAGCCTACTCGAGCACAGATACGCAGTATTTT. Variable domain in full (rest from reference TRBV7-8 and TRBJ2-3): GAGVSQSPRYKVAKRGQDVALRCDPISGHVSLFWYQQALGQGPEFLTYFQNEAQLDKSGLPSDRFFAERPEGSVSTLKIQRTQQEDSAVYLCASSSTAYSSTDTQYFGPGTRLTVL.

This clonotype was counted between two and nine times. The CDR3 sequence: CAISESNAGIASDTQYF. DNA for the CDR3: TGTGCCATCAGTGAGTCTAACGCAGGAATCGCGTCAGATACGCAGTATTTT. The chain employs TRBV10-3 and TRBJ2-3, with D uncertain. This CDR3 spans 17 amino acids. Germline V gene sequence: CDR1 ENHRY, CDR2 SYGVKD. V was cut by 0 bases and J by 4 bases, with 17 bases left in between.

The genes are TRBV5-1 and TRBJ2-5; tentative D call: TRBD1 (6 bases). From germline, CDR1 is SGHRS and CDR2 YFSETQ. Trimming stripped 3 bases from V and 2 bases from J, with 11 bases between. There are 14 residues in the CDR3. The CDR3 here is CASSSGTQQETQYF. The DNA of the CDR3 is TGCGCCAGCAGCTCCGGGACACAACAAGAGACCCAGTACTTC.

The CDR3 bases are TGTGCCAGCAGCTTAGGACAGCGGAGCTCCTATAATTCACCCCTCCACTTT. It is translated as CASSLGQRSSYNSPLHF. This chain uses TRBV7-9 with TRBJ1-6, with D maybe TRBD1 (5 bases). CDR1 and CDR2 from the germline V gene are SEHNR and FQNEAQ (reference sequence). The CDR3 runs to 17 residues. Trimming left V 1 base short and J 0 bases short, with 10 bases between.

This clonotype was observed a handful of times. The V gene is TRBV3-1, the J gene TRBJ2-3; D ambiguous. CDR1 LGHDT and CDR2 YNNKEL come from the germline V gene (reference sequence). The CDR3 is 15 amino acids. The germline V and J ends were trimmed by 7 bases and 2 bases, with 16 bases remaining between them. CDR3 in DNA: TGTGCCAGCAACCCTCGACAAGGAGACACAGATACGCAGTATTTT. Protein: CASNPRQGDTDTQYF.

CDR3 sequence: CAIGETYEQYF. The CDR3 nucleotides are TGTGCCATCGGGGAAACCTACGAGCAGTACTTC. This sequence joins TRBV10-3 and TRBJ2-7; D gene unclear. The germline V and J ends were trimmed by 8 bases and 2 bases, with 7 bases remaining between them. Germline V lookup: CDR1 ENHRY, CDR2 SYGVKD. The CDR3 runs 11 residues.